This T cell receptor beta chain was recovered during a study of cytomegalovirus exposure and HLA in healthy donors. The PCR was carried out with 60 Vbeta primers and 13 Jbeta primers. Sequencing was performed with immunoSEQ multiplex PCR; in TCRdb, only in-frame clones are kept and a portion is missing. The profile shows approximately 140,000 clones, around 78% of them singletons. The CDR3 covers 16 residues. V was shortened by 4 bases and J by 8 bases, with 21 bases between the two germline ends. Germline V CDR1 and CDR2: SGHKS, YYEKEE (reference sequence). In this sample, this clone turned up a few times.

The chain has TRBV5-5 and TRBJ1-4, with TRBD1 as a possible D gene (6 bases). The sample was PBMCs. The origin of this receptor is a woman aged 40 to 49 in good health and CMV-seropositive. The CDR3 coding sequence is TGTGCCAGCAGCCCCCTCGGGAGGGGGGTTACCGAAAAACTGTTTTTT. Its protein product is CASSPLGRGVTEKLFF.